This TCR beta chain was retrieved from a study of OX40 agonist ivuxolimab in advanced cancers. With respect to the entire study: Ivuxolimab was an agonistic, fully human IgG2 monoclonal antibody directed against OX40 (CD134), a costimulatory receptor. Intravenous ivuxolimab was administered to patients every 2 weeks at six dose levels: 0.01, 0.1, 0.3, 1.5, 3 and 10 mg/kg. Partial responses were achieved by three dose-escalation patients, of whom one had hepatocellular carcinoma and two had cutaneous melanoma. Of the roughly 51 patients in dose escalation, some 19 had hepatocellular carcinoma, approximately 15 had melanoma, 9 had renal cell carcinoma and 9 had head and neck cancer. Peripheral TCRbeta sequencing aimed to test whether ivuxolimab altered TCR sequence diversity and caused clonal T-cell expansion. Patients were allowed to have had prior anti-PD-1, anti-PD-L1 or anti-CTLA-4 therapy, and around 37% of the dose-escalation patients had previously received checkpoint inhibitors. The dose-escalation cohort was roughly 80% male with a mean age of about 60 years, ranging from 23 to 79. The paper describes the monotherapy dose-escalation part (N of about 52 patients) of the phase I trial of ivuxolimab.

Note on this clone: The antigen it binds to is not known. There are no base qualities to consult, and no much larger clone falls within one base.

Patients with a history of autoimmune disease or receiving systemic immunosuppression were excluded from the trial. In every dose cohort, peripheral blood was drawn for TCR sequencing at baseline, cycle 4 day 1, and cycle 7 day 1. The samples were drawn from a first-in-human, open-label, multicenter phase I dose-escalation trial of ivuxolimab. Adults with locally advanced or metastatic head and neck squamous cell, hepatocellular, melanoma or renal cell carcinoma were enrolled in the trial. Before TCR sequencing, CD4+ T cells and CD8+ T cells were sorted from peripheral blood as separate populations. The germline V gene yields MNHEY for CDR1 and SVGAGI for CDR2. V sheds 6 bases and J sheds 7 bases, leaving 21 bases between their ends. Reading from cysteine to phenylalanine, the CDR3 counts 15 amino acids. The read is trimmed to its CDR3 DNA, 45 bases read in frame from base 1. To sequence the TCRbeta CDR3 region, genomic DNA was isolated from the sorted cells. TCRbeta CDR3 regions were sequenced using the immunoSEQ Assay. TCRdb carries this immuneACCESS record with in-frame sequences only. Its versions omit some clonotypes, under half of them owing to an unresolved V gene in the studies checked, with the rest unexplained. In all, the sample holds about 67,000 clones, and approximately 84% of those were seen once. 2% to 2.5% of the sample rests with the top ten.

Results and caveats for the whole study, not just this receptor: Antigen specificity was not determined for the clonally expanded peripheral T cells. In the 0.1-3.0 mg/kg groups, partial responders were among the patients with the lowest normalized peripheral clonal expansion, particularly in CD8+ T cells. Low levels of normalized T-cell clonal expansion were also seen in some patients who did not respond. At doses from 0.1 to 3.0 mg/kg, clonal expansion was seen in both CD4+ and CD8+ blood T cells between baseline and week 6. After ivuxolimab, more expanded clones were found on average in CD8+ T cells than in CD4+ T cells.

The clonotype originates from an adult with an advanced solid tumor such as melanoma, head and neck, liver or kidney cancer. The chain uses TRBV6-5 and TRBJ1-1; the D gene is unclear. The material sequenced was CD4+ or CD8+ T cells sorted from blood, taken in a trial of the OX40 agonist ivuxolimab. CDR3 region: CASRDLKVNNLEAFF. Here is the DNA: TGTGCCAGCAGAGATTTGAAGGTGAACAATCTTGAAGCTTTCTTT.